This TCR beta chain was identified in a study of post-analysis software for immune sequencing data. Points from the study as a whole: Samples from one preparation batch, clustered by F measure, grouped strongly together. Relative to controls, patients with multiple sclerosis showed significantly lower normalized Chao1 diversity. Relative to controls, patients had 5 or 6 TRBV segments at higher frequency, with TRBV5-6, TRBV5-1 and TRBV20-1 among these.

Trimming took 4 bases from V and 5 from J, leaving 15 bases between them. The V gene's germline CDR1 is SGHDT and CDR2 YYEEEE. The CDR3 length is 14 residues. As concerns this clonotype: Its specificity is not known.

Each TCR beta cDNA library carried unique molecular identifiers. The T cell input of about 0.9 to 10 million gave roughly 0.5 million cDNA molecules. One entry per CDR3 protein results from TCRdb running MiXCR on the PCR reads. The sample holds hundreds of thousands of distinct CDR3 sequences, approximately 30% seen once. The chain carries TRBV5-6 and TRBJ2-5; D is tentatively TRBD1 or TRBD2 (5 bases each). The TCR comes from a girl between 10 and 17 years old with multiple sclerosis. Sequencing was done on a sample of blood. CDR3 bases: TGTGCCAGCAGCCCGCCCGGGACGAAGGAGACCCAGTACTTC. As protein: CASSPPGTKETQYF.